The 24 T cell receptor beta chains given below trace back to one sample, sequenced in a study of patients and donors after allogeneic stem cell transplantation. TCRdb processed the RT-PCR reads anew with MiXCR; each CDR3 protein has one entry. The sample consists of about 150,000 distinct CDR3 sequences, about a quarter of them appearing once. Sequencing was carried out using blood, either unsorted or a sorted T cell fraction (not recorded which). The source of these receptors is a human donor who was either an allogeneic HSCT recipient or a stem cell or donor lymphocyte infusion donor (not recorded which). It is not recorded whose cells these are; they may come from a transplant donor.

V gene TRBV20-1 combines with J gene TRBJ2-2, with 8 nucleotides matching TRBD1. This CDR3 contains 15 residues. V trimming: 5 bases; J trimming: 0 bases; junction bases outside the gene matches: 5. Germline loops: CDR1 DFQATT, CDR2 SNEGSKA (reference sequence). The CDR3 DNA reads TGCAGTGCTGCGCGGGGACAGGCGAACACCGGGGAGCTGTTTTTT. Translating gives CSAARGQANTGELFF.

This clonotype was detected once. DNA of the CDR3: TGCGCCAGCAGCTTGGGACAGGGGGCTGAAAATGAGCAGTTCTTC. Amino acids: CASSLGQGAENEQFF. The chain employs TRBV5-1 and TRBJ2-1; 10 nucleotides align to TRBD1. This CDR3 has 15 residues. Germline values: CDR1 SGHRS, CDR2 YFSETQ. The V gene end was trimmed by 0 bases and the J gene end by 7 bases; junction bases not matched to a gene: 4.

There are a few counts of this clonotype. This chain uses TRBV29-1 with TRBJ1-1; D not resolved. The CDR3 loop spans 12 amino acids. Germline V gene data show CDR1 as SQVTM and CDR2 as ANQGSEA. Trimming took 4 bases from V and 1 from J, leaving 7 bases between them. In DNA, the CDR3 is TGCAGCGTTGGGTACAGGAACACTGAAGCTTTCTTT. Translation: CSVGYRNTEAFF.

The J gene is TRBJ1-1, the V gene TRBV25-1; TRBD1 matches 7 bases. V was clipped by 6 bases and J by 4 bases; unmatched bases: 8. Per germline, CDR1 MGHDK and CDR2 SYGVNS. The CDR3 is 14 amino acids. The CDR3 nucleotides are TGTGCCAGCAGCGCACCAGGGGGGAGCACTGAAGCTTTCTTT. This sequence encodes CASSAPGGSTEAFF. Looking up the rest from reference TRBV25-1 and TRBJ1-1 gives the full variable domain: EADIYQTPRYLVIGTGKKITLECSQTMGHDKMYWYQQDPGMELHLIHYSYGVNSTEKGDLSSESTVSRIRTEHFPLTLESARPSHTSQYLCASSAPGGSTEAFFGQGTRLTVV.

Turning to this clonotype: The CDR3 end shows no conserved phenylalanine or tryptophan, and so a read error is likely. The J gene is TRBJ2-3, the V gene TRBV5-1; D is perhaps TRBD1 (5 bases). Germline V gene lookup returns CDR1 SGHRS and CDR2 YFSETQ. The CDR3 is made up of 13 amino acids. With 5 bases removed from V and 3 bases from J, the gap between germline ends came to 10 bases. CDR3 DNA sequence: TGCGCCAGCAGGAAGGACATAACAGATACGCAGTATCTT. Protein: CASRKDITDTQYL.

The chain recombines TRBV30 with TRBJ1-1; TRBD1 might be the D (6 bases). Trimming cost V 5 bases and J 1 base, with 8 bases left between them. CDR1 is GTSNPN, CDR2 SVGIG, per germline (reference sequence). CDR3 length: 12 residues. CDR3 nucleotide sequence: TGTGCCTGGGACAGGTGGAACACTGAAGCTTTCTTT. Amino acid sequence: CAWDRWNTEAFF.

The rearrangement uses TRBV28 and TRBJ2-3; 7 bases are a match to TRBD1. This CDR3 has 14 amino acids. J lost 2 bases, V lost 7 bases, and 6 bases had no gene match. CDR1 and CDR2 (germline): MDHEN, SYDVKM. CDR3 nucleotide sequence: TGTGCCAGCAACAAACAGGGGTTCACAGATACGCAGTATTTT. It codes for CASNKQGFTDTQYF.

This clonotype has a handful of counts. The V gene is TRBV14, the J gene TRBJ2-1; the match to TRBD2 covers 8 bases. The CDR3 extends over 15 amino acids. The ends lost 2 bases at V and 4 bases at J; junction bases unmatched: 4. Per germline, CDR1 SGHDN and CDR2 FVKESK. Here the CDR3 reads CASSQRAGVYNEQFF. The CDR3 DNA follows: TGTGCCAGCAGCCAAAGAGCGGGAGTATACAATGAGCAGTTCTTC.

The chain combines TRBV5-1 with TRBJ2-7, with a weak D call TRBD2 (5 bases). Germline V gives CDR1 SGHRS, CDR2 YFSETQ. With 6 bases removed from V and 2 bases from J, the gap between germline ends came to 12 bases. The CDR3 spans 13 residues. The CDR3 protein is CASNPGIPYEQYF. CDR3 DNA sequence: TGCGCCAGCAACCCCGGGATTCCCTACGAGCAGTACTTC.

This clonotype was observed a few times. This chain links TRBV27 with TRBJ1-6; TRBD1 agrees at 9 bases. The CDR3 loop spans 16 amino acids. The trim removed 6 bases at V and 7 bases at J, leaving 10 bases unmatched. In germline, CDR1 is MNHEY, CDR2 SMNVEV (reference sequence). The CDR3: CASRRTGTGWNSPLHF. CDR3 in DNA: TGTGCCAGCAGACGTACCGGGACAGGGTGGAATTCACCCCTCCACTTT.

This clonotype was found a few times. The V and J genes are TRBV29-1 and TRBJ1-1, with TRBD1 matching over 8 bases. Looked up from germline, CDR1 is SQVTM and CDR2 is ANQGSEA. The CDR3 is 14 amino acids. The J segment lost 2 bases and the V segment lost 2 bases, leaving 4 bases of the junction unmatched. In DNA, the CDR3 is TGCAGCGTTGAACAGGGGGCGATAAACACTGAAGCTTTCTTT. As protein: CSVEQGAINTEAFF.

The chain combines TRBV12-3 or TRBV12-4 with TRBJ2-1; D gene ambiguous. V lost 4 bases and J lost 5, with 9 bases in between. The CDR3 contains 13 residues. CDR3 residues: CASSSTEHNEQFF. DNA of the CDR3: TGTGCCAGCAGTTCCACCGAACACAATGAGCAGTTCTTC.

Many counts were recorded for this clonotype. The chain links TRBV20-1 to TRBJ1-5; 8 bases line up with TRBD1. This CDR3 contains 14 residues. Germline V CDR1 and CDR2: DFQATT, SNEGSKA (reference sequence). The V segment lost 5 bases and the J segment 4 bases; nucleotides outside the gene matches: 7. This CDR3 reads CSAGQTGANQPQHF. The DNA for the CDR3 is TGCAGTGCTGGTCAGACAGGGGCAAATCAGCCCCAGCATTTT.

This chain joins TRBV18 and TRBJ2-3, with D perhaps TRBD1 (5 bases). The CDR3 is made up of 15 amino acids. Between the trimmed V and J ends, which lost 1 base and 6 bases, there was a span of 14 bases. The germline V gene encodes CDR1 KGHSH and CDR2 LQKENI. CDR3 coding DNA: TGTGCCAGCTCACCACTCCAGGGTGTCCGTGATACGCAGTATTTT. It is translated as CASSPLQGVRDTQYF.

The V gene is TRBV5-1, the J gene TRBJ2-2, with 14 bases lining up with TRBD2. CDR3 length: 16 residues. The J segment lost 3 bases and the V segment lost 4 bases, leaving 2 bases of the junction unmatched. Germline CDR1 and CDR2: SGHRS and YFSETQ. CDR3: CASSGLAGGDTGELFF. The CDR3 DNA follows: TGCGCCAGCAGCGGACTAGCGGGAGGTGACACCGGGGAGCTGTTTTTT. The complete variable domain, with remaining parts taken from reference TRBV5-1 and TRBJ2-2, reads KAGVTQTPRYLIKTRGQQVTLSCSPISGHRSVSWYQQTPGQGLQFLFEYFSETQRNKGNFPGRFSGRQFSNSRSEMNVSTLELGDSALYLCASSGLAGGDTGELFFGEGSRLTVL.

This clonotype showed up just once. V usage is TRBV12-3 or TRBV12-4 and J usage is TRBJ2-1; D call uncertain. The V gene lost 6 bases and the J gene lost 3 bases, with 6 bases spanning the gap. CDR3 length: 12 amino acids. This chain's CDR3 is CASSYHYNEQFF. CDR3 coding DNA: TGTGCCAGCAGCTACCACTACAATGAGCAGTTCTTC.

The CDR3 region is CATIIRQGLGSEKLFF. CDR3 in DNA: TGTGCCACCATCATTCGACAGGGGTTGGGGAGTGAAAAACTGTTTTTT. The chain carries TRBV24-1 and TRBJ1-4; TRBD1 agrees at 8 bases. V was pared by 8 bases and J by 7 bases, with 14 bases of the junction left unmatched. Germline assignment: CDR1 KGHDR and CDR2 SFDVKD. CDR3 length equals 16 residues.

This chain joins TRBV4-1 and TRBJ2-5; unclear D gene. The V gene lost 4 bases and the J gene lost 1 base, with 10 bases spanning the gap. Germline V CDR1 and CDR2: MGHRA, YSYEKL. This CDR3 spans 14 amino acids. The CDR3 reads CASSPNVFQETQYF. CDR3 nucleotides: TGCGCCAGCAGCCCGAATGTGTTCCAAGAGACCCAGTACTTC.

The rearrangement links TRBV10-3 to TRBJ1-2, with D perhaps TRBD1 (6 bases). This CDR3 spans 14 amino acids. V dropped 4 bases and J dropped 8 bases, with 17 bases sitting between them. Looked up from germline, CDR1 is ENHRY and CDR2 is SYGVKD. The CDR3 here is CAISGTVGPLGYTF. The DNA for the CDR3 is TGTGCCATCAGTGGGACAGTTGGGCCTTTGGGCTACACCTTC.

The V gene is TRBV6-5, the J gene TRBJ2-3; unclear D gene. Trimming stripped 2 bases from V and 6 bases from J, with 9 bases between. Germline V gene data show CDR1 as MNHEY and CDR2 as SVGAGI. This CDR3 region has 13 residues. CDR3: CASSYTLRDTQYF. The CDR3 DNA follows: TGTGCCAGCAGTTACACCCTGAGGGATACGCAGTATTTT.

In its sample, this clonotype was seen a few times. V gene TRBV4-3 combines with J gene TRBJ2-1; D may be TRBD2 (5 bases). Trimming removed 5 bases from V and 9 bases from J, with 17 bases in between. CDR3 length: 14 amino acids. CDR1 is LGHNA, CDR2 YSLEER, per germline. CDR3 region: CASSAITSAGEQFF. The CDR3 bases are TGCGCCAGCAGCGCGATAACTAGTGCCGGTGAGCAGTTCTTC.

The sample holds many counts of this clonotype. Here the CDR3 DNA reads TGTGCCAGCAGCTTACTTCGGAGTAGCGGGACTAGTGGTAACAATGAGCAGTTCTTC. It specifies CASSLLRSSGTSGNNEQFF. The rearrangement links TRBV7-2 to TRBJ2-1; 8 bases fit TRBD2. Germline V gene lookup returns CDR1 SGHTA and CDR2 FQGNSA. J was trimmed by 5 bases and V by 2 bases; bases with no gene match: 17. The CDR3 consists of 19 residues.

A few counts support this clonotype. CDR3 DNA: TGTGCCAGCAGCCCCGATGGGGTGGATGGCTACACCTTC. Protein sequence: CASSPDGVDGYTF. The chain joins TRBV12-3 or TRBV12-4 to TRBJ1-2; no reliable D call. The V end lost 6 bases, the J end lost 6 bases, and 14 bases lay between the germline ends. CDR3 length: 13 residues.

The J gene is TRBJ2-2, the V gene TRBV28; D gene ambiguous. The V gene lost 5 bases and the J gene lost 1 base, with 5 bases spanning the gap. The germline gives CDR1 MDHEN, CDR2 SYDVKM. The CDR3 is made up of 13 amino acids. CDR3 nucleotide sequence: TGTGCCAGCAGTACCGTGAACACCGGGGAGCTGTTTTTT. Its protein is CASSTVNTGELFF.